These T cell receptor beta chains were read from a single sample in a study of CD8 T cells in Susac syndrome. TCRdb reanalysed the immunoSEQ multiplex PCR reads using MiXCR and keeps one entry per CDR3 protein. The sample includes 300,000 or so distinct CDR3 sequences, about 92% of them seen just once. The sequencing sample was made of CD4+ T cells from PBMCs. Receptor source: a human donor with multiple sclerosis. The CDR3 runs from the conserved cysteine through the conserved F or W. The D gene is left open where the match is weak. Size tells how often a clone was seen (once, few, many) or the class of an expanded clone, and some rows leave it out.

>NA|TRBV20-1|TRBJ1-2|15|TRBD1
TGCAGTGCCGCTAACTCAGAGCAGGGGGTGCGGGGCTACACCTTC
CSAANSEQGVRGYTF
>NA|TRBV4-3|TRBJ2-1|12|NA
TGCGCCAGCAGCCACCTACGAACTGAGCAGTTCTTC
CASSHLRTEQFF
>NA|TRBV5-1|TRBJ1-1|14|NA
TGCGCCAGCAGCTCCGCTGGCGAGAACACTGAAGCTTTCTTT
CASSSAGENTEAFF
>NA|TRBV29-1|TRBJ2-7|13|NA
TGCAGCGTGCCGGGGGACGGGCATTTCGAGCAGTACTTC
CSVPGDGHFEQYF
>NA|TRBV19|TRBJ1-6|16|NA
TGTGCCAGTAGGACCCAAGCCGGCTCCTATAATTCACCCCTCCACTTT
CASRTQAGSYNSPLHF
>NA|TRBV4-1|TRBJ2-1|12|NA
TGCGCCAGCAGCCCTTCTGATCTTGAGCAGTTCTTC
CASSPSDLEQFF
>few|TRBV19|TRBJ1-5|14|NA
TGTGCCAGTAGCCAGGGATTCGGCAATCAGCCCCAGCATTTT
CASSQGFGNQPQHF
>NA|TRBV9|TRBJ2-7|15|NA
TGTGCCAGCAGCGTAGGCCCCTCCGAGACCTACGAGCAGTACTTC
CASSVGPSETYEQYF
>NA|TRBV7-9|TRBJ2-2|16|TRBD1
TGTGCCAGCAGCAACAGGGGGCCCTCGAACACCGGGGAGCTGTTTTTT
CASSNRGPSNTGELFF
>NA|TRBV4-1|TRBJ2-7|15|TRBD2
TGCGCCAGCAGCCCCCGAGAAGCGGGAATCCACGAGCAGTACTTC
CASSPREAGIHEQYF
>NA|TRBV30|TRBJ1-5|16|TRBD1
TGTGCCTGGAGTCCCCAGGGACAGCTAAACAATCAGCCCCAGCATTTT
CAWSPQGQLNNQPQHF
>NA|TRBV11-2|TRBJ1-1|15|TRBD1
TGTGCCAGCAGCTCACAGGGGAGGATAAACACTGAAGCTTTCTTT
CASSSQGRINTEAFF
>NA|TRBV12-3/TRBV12-4|TRBJ1-5|16|NA
TGTGCCAGCAGTTTATCTGGGGTGGCAGCTTTTCAGCCCCAGCATTTT
CASSLSGVAAFQPQHF
>NA|TRBV20-1|TRBJ1-1|14|NA
TGCAGTGCTAGCCCCGCAGGAGTGAACACTGAAGCTTTCTTT
CSASPAGVNTEAFF
>once|TRBV12-3/TRBV12-4|TRBJ1-4|14|NA
TGTGCCAGCAGCCCGAGGGTTTCGAATGAAAAACTGTTTTTT
CASSPRVSNEKLFF
>once|TRBV18|TRBJ1-1|15|NA
TGTGCCAGCTCACCGATTACGGTTGCGAACACTGAAGCTTTCTTT
CASSPITVANTEAFF
>NA|TRBV30|TRBJ2-5|11|NA
TGTGCCTGGACCCCAGAAGAGACCCAGTACTTC
CAWTPEETQYF
>NA|TRBV9|TRBJ1-2|15|TRBD1
TGTGCCAGCAGCCCTCACGCAGGGGGCGCCTGGGGCTACACCTTC
CASSPHAGGAWGYTF
>NA|TRBV28|TRBJ1-1|14|NA
TGTGCCAGCAGTTCCCCCTGGAGGGCTTATGAAGCTTTCTTT
CASSSPWRAYEAFF
>NA|TRBV6-5|TRBJ1-5|13|NA
TGTGCCAGCAGCCGACGATTGGATCAGCCCCAGCATTTT
CASSRRLDQPQHF
>NA|TRBV7-8|TRBJ1-1|15|NA
TGTGCCAGCAGCATCGGACAGTTTAGGGACACTGAAGCTTTCTTT
CASSIGQFRDTEAFF
>NA|TRBV29-1|TRBJ1-1|14|TRBD1
TGCAGCGTTGATAGGGGACAGAAGAACACTGAAGCTTTCTTT
CSVDRGQKNTEAFF
>once|TRBV27|TRBJ2-1|15|TRBD1
TGTGCCAGCAGTTTATGGGGACAGGGGGCGAGGCAGCAGTTCTTC
CASSLWGQGARQQFF
>once|TRBV5-1|TRBJ2-5|15|NA
TGCGCCAGCAGCTTGCAAGCGGGCGGACAAGAGACCCAGTACTTC
CASSLQAGGQETQYF
>NA|TRBV13|TRBJ1-3|22|NA
TGTGCCAGCAGCTCGTTTTTACACTCGCCGGGCGGGGACCTCGACTCTGGAAACACCATATATTTT
CASSSFLHSPGGDLDSGNTIYF
>NA|TRBV20-1|TRBJ1-1|13|NA
TGCAGTGCTAGAGAGACGGTGAACACTGAAGCTTTCTTT
CSARETVNTEAFF
>NA|TRBV16|TRBJ2-7|14|TRBD1
TGTGCCAGCAGCCAATTGACAGGGGGCTACGAGCAGTACTTC
CASSQLTGGYEQYF
>NA|TRBV15|TRBJ2-1|14|NA
TGTGCCACCAGCCCCGGTGCGGCGTACAATGAGCAGTTCTTC
CATSPGAAYNEQFF
>NA|TRBV19|TRBJ2-7|15|TRBD2
TGTGCCAGTAGTATCTCGGCGGGAGCTTGGAACGAGCAGTACTTC
CASSISAGAWNEQYF
>NA|TRBV7-3|TRBJ2-1|15|TRBD2
TGTGCCAGCAGCACCGGACTAGCGGGCCTCAATGAGCAGTTCTTC
CASSTGLAGLNEQFF
>NA|TRBV5-1|TRBJ2-7|14|NA
TGCGCCAGCAGCCCTTCCAGGGGGGGAGACGAGCAGTACTTC
CASSPSRGGDEQYF
>NA|TRBV6-5|TRBJ2-4|14|TRBD2
TGTGCCAGCAGTTACTCGATGGCGGGAGACATTCAGTACTTC
CASSYSMAGDIQYF
>NA|TRBV29-1|TRBJ2-7|15|NA
TGCAGCGTTGAACCCGCGACAGGAGCCCCCTACGAGCAGTACTTC
CSVEPATGAPYEQYF
>NA|TRBV12-3/TRBV12-4|TRBJ1-5|14|NA
TGTGCCAGCAGTTTACGGCAGATCAATCAGCCCCAGCATTTT
CASSLRQINQPQHF
>NA|TRBV19|TRBJ2-3|14|NA
TGTGCCAGTGGACGGGGCAGGAACACAGATACGCAGTATTTT
CASGRGRNTDTQYF
>NA|TRBV11-2|TRBJ2-7|15|TRBD1
TGTGCCAGCAGCTCCCTTCAGGGGGCGAGATACGAGCAGTACTTC
CASSSLQGARYEQYF
>once|TRBV12-3/TRBV12-4|TRBJ1-2|14|NA
TGTGCCAGCAGAGGGGACGGGGAATCCTATGGCTACACCTTC
CASRGDGESYGYTF
>NA|TRBV14|TRBJ2-3|15|TRBD1
TGTGCCAGCAGCCAATATACCGGGACAGGGTATTCGCAGTATTTT
CASSQYTGTGYSQYF
>once|TRBV9|TRBJ2-1|15|TRBD2
TGTGCCAGCAGCGTGGTTGGCGGGGGGGAGGGTGAGCAGTTCTTC
CASSVVGGGEGEQFF
>NA|TRBV7-6|TRBJ2-2|14|NA
TGTGCCAGCAGCCCCCGGTATCCGTCCGGGGAGCTGTTTTTT
CASSPRYPSGELFF
>NA|TRBV6-1|TRBJ2-7|15|TRBD2
TGTGCCAGCAGTGAACGGGCGGGGGGTGATAACGAGCAGTACTTC
CASSERAGGDNEQYF
>NA|TRBV25-1|TRBJ2-1|14|TRBD2
TGTGCCAGCACGAGCGGGGGGGCCATAGATGAGCAGTTCTTC
CASTSGGAIDEQFF